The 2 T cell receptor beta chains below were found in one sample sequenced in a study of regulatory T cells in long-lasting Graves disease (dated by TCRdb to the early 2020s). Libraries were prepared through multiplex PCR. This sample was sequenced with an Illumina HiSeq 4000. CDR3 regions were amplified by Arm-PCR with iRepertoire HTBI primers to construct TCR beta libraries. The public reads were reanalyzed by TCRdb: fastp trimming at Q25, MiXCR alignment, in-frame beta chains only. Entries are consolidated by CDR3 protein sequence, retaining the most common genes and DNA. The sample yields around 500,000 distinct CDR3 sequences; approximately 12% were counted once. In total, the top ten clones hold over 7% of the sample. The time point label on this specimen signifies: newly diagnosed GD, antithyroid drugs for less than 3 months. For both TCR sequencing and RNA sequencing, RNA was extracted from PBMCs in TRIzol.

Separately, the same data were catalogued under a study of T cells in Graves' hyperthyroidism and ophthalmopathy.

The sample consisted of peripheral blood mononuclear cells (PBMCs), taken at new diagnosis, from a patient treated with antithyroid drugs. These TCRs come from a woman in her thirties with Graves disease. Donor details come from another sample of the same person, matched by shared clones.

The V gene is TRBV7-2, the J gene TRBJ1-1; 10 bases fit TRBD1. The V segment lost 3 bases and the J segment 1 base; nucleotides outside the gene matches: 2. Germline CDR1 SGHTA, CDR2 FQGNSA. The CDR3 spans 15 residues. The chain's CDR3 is CASSFRDRGNTEAFF. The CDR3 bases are TGTGCCAGCAGCTTTAGGGACAGGGGGAACACTGAAGCTTTCTTT.

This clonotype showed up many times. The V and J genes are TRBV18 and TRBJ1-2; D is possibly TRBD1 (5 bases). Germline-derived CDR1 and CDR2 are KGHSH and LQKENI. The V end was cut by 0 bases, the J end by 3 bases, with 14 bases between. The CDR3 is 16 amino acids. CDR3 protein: CASSPPNGGADYGYTF. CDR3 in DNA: TGTGCCAGCTCACCACCGAACGGAGGGGCGGACTATGGCTACACCTTC.